A single sample is the source of the 32 T cell receptor beta chains below, sequenced in a study of T cells after yellow fever vaccination. From the 5' RACE reads, TCRdb called clonotypes with MiXCR, one entry per CDR3 protein. The sample records around 600,000 distinct CDR3 sequences, roughly an eighth being singletons. The starting material was PBMCs, obtained on the day of the yellow fever booster vaccination. The receptors here all came from a man under 40 who received the YFV17D yellow fever vaccine.

This clonotype has just a few counts. This chain connects TRBV6-1 to TRBJ2-6, with a possible D match to TRBD1 (6 bases). The V gene's germline CDR1 is MNHNS and CDR2 SASEGT. The CDR3 contains 17 residues. V dropped 6 bases and J dropped 2 bases, with 17 bases sitting between them. This CDR3 reads CASRRGSGAPGANVLTF. In nucleotides, the CDR3 is TGTGCCAGCAGACGAGGATCAGGGGCCCCTGGGGCCAACGTCCTGACTTTC.

The chain employs TRBV7-6 and TRBJ2-1; D may be TRBD1 (6 bases). Trimming took off 0 bases at V and 6 bases at J, with 9 bases between the two ends. CDR3 length: 14 amino acids. Germline V gene lookup returns CDR1 SGHVS and CDR2 FNYEAQ. In DNA form, the CDR3 reads TGTGCCAGCAGCTTAGCTTTAGGGGGCAATGAGCAGTTCTTC. It codes for CASSLALGGNEQFF.

This clonotype has just a few counts. This sequence joins TRBV10-3 and TRBJ1-6, with D possibly matching TRBD1 (5 bases). Germline V gene sequence: CDR1 ENHRY, CDR2 SYGVKD. V lost 2 bases, J lost 5 bases, and 10 bases lay in between. The CDR3 has 15 amino acids. In nucleotides, the CDR3 is TGTGCCATCAGTGAGCCGACAGTCGATAATTCACCCCTCCACTTT. Translation gives CAISEPTVDNSPLHF.

The CDR3 reads CASSVVAGVGYNEQFF. The CDR3 region has the DNA TGTGCCAGCAGCGTAGTAGCGGGAGTTGGTTACAATGAGCAGTTCTTC. This chain connects TRBV9 to TRBJ2-1; 9 nucleotides line up with TRBD2. Germline values: CDR1 SGDLS, CDR2 YYNGEE. Trimming removed 0 bases from V and 4 bases from J; junction bases left unmatched: 5. CDR3 size: 16 residues.

This chain connects TRBV19 to TRBJ1-5; 9 bases are shared with TRBD1. J lost 7 bases, V lost 9 bases, and 13 bases had no gene match. The germline gives CDR1 LNHDA, CDR2 SQIVND (reference sequence). The CDR3 loop spans 15 amino acids. The CDR3 sequence: CASNPGTGRNQPQHF. Written as DNA, the CDR3 is TGTGCCAGCAACCCCGGGACAGGGAGGAACCAGCCCCAGCATTTT. The full variable domain, completed using reference TRBV19 and TRBJ1-5, is DGGITQSPKYLFRKEGQNVTLSCEQNLNHDAMYWYRQDPGQGLRLIYYSQIVNDFQKGDIAEGYSVSREKKESFPLTVTSAQKNPTAFYLCASNPGTGRNQPQHFGDGTRLSIL.

The genes are TRBV5-4 and TRBJ2-7; D gene unclear. V lost 0 bases, J lost 2 bases, and 18 bases lay in between. Germline assignment: CDR1 SGHNT and CDR2 YYREEE (reference sequence). There are 17 residues in the CDR3. The CDR3 DNA reads as TGTGCCAGCAGCTTGGAACTTACGGGCCTCAGGACCTACGAGCAGTACTTC. This codes for CASSLELTGLRTYEQYF. The full variable domain, its missing parts supplied by reference TRBV5-4 and TRBJ2-7, is ETGVTQSPTHLIKTRGQQVTLRCSSQSGHNTVSWYQQALGQGPQFIFQYYREEENGRGNFPPRFSGLQFPNYSSELNVNALELDDSALYLCASSLELTGLRTYEQYFGPGTRLTVT.

This clonotype was seen only a few times. The chain is built from TRBV7-2 and TRBJ2-2, with D maybe TRBD2 (5 bases). The CDR3 sequence is 14 residues long. V was trimmed by 10 bases and J by 1 base, leaving 13 bases between them. The germline V gene encodes CDR1 SGHTA and CDR2 FQGNSA. The CDR3 spells CATPRTGNTGELFF. DNA of the CDR3: TGTGCCACCCCCCGGACTGGGAACACCGGGGAGCTGTTTTTT.

This clonotype was observed a few times. The genes are TRBV27 and TRBJ2-1, with a tentative D call TRBD2 (5 bases). CDR1 and CDR2 from the germline V gene are MNHEY and SMNVEV (reference sequence). The CDR3 contains 15 residues. Deletions cut 4 bases from V and 0 bases from J, with 10 bases between. The chain's CDR3 is CASSYREPSYNEQFF. In nucleotides, the CDR3 is TGTGCCAGCAGTTATCGGGAACCCTCCTACAATGAGCAGTTCTTC.

This clonotype has more than one count but fewer than ten. V gene TRBV24-1 combines with J gene TRBJ2-1, with 11 nucleotides matching TRBD2. The CDR3 extends over 17 amino acids. Trimming cost V 4 bases and J 10 bases; bases outside gene matches: 14. Per germline, CDR1 KGHDR and CDR2 SFDVKD. Here the CDR3 DNA reads TGTGCCACCAGTGACACTAGACTAGCGGGAAAAACGGAGGAGCAGTTCTTC. Its translation is CATSDTRLAGKTEEQFF.

This clonotype was detected many times. The genes are TRBV7-2 and TRBJ2-1; 9 nucleotides agree with TRBD2. The CDR3 is made up of 17 amino acids. J gave up 2 bases and V 3 bases, and 8 bases lay outside the gene matches. Germline loops: CDR1 SGHTA, CDR2 FQGNSA. The CDR3 coding sequence is TGTGCCAGCAGCTTTACTAGCGGGCTTCCTACCTACAATGAGCAGTTCTTC. It translates to CASSFTSGLPTYNEQFF. The full variable domain, in which reference TRBV7-2 and TRBJ2-1 provide the parts outside the CDR3, is GAGVSQSPSNKVTEKGKDVELRCDPISGHTALYWYRQSLGQGLEFLIYFQGNSAPDKSGLPSDRFSAERTGGSVSTLTIQRTQQEDSAVYLCASSFTSGLPTYNEQFFGPGTRLTVL.

The genes are TRBV20-1 and TRBJ1-2, with D possibly being TRBD1 (6 bases). Per germline, CDR1 DFQATT and CDR2 SNEGSKA (reference sequence). Between the trimmed V and J ends, which lost 5 bases and 2 bases, there was a span of 18 bases. The CDR3 is made up of 15 amino acids. CDR3 nucleotide sequence: TGCAGTGCTCCTAGGGGGGGAAAGAGGAACTATGGCTACACCTTC. This encodes CSAPRGGKRNYGYTF.

The chain employs TRBV6-6 and TRBJ1-5, with D unclear. V was clipped by 2 bases and J by 7 bases, with 6 bases between them. Germline V gene data show CDR1 as MNHNY and CDR2 as SVGAGI (reference sequence). This CDR3 spans 12 amino acids. The CDR3 loop reads CASSYVGQPQHF. The DNA of the CDR3 is TGTGCCAGCAGTTACGTGGGACAGCCCCAGCATTTT.

This clonotype was detected a few times. The chain uses TRBV5-1 and TRBJ1-6; the match to TRBD1 covers 7 bases. Germline V gene sequence: CDR1 SGHRS, CDR2 YFSETQ. This CDR3 contains 13 residues. Losses at the gene ends were 4 bases for V and 8 bases for J; bases not matched to a gene: 3. The DNA for the CDR3 is TGCGCCAGCAGCCGGGACAGTCATTCACCCCTCCACTTT. The encoded protein is CASSRDSHSPLHF.

The chain combines TRBV6-5 with TRBJ1-5, with D perhaps TRBD1 (5 bases). The CDR3 contains 17 residues. CDR1 and CDR2 from the germline V gene are MNHEY and SVGAGI. Trimming removed 2 bases from V and 0 bases from J, with 14 bases in between. DNA for the CDR3: TGTGCCAGCAGTTACCCCCCCCAGGGTACTAGCAATCAGCCCCAGCATTTT. It translates to CASSYPPQGTSNQPQHF.

This clonotype was seen a handful of times. The chain recombines TRBV11-1 with TRBJ2-5; the D gene could be TRBD1 or TRBD2 (5 bases each). This CDR3 is 18 amino acids long. Germline V gene lookup returns CDR1 SGHAT and CDR2 FQDESV (reference sequence). V dropped 5 bases and J dropped 1 base, with 23 bases sitting between them. The CDR3 bases are TGTGCCAGCAGCCCCACCGGGGCCACTACTTGGGGCCAAGAGACCCAGTACTTC. Its protein product is CASSPTGATTWGQETQYF.

There are a few counts of this clonotype. The chain has TRBV28 and TRBJ2-2, with no clear D. V gave up 5 bases and J gave up 5 bases, with 12 bases separating them. The length of the CDR3 is 14 residues. Germline CDR1 reads MDHEN; CDR2 reads SYDVKM. This CDR3 reads CASSTNSRTGELFF. CDR3 DNA: TGTGCCAGCAGTACAAACAGTCGAACCGGGGAGCTGTTTTTT.

This rearrangement joins TRBV6-2 or TRBV6-3 to TRBJ2-7; TRBD1 is a possible D gene (6 bases). The CDR3 length is 12 residues. V gave up 8 bases and J gave up 3 bases, with 11 bases separating them. Germline CDR1 and CDR2: MNHEY and SVGEGT. CDR3 amino acids: CASRQVFYEQYF. CDR3 in DNA: TGTGCCAGCCGACAGGTCTTCTACGAGCAGTACTTC.

In nucleotides, the CDR3 is TGTGCCACCAGTGATACGGCAGATACGCAGTATTTT. Translation: CATSDTADTQYF. The J gene is TRBJ2-3, the V gene TRBV24-1, with D uncertain. Germline V gene sequence: CDR1 KGHDR, CDR2 SFDVKD. Trimming took off 3 bases at V and 4 bases at J, with 4 bases between the two ends. CDR3 length equals 12 residues.

In this sample, this clonotype turned up once. J is TRBJ2-1 and V is TRBV25-1; D uncertain. Looked up from germline, CDR1 is MGHDK and CDR2 is SYGVNS. V was shortened by 8 bases and J by 6 bases, with 8 bases between the two germline ends. The CDR3 runs to 11 residues. The CDR3 region has the DNA TGTGCCAGCGGCAAGGGCAATGAGCAGTTCTTC. Translating gives CASGKGNEQFF. Using reference TRBV25-1 and TRBJ2-1 for the parts outside the CDR3, the full variable domain is EADIYQTPRYLVIGTGKKITLECSQTMGHDKMYWYQQDPGMELHLIHYSYGVNSTEKGDLSSESTVSRIRTEHFPLTLESARPSHTSQYLCASGKGNEQFFGPGTRLTVL.

This chain joins TRBV29-1 and TRBJ2-3; 8 bases line up with TRBD2. J was trimmed by 14 bases and V by 0 bases; bases with no gene match: 16. The CDR3 spans 15 residues. Looked up from germline, CDR1 is SQVTM and CDR2 is ANQGSEA. CDR3: CSVEDGGDVVQLRYF. In DNA, the CDR3 is TGCAGCGTTGAAGACGGGGGGGACGTCGTCCAACTTAGGTATTTT.

This clonotype was seen a handful of times. The genes are TRBV5-4 and TRBJ1-4; TRBD1 is a possible D gene (5 bases). CDR3 length equals 14 residues. Per germline, CDR1 SGHNT and CDR2 YYREEE (reference sequence). Trimming removed 4 bases from V and 3 bases from J, with 10 bases in between. The CDR3 bases are TGTGCCAGCAGCCTCAGGGAGCCTAATGAAAAACTGTTTTTT. As protein: CASSLREPNEKLFF.

The V call is TRBV7-6, the J call TRBJ1-5, with a possible D match to TRBD1 (6 bases). Trimming removed 5 bases at V and 7 bases at J, with 21 bases between. This CDR3 comprises 16 residues. Germline CDR1 is SGHVS and CDR2 is FNYEAQ. The CDR3 loop is CASSLSGHGGEQPQHF. CDR3 nucleotide sequence: TGTGCCAGCAGCCTTTCGGGACACGGGGGAGAGCAGCCCCAGCATTTT.

The V and J genes are TRBV6-1 and TRBJ2-1; TRBD2 is a possible D gene (5 bases). In germline, CDR1 is MNHNS, CDR2 SASEGT. The CDR3 totals 15 residues. V gave up 5 bases and J gave up 10 bases, with 21 bases separating them. CDR3 sequence reads: CASSKRTPGSGEQFF. Written as DNA, the CDR3 is TGTGCCAGCAGTAAAAGGACGCCGGGGTCGGGGGAGCAGTTCTTC.

This clonotype was counted only a few times. The chain joins TRBV5-1 to TRBJ2-1; TRBD2 aligns across 7 bases. CDR3 length: 15 amino acids. The V gene's germline CDR1 is SGHRS and CDR2 YFSETQ. After removal of 6 bases from V and 0 bases from J, the junction contained 6 bases not matched to a gene. CDR3 sequence (DNA): TGCGCCAGCACCTCGGGGGGTATCTCCTACAATGAGCAGTTCTTC. It specifies CASTSGGISYNEQFF.

The V gene is TRBV28, the J gene TRBJ2-1; the D gene is possibly TRBD2 (5 bases). This CDR3 is built from 12 residues. V lost 3 bases and J 12 bases, leaving 12 bases between the germline ends. The germline V gene has CDR1 MDHEN and CDR2 SYDVKM. CDR3: CASSFPGSRQFF. CDR3 coding DNA: TGTGCCAGCAGTTTCCCGGGGAGTCGGCAGTTCTTC. Filled out from reference TRBV28 and TRBJ2-1, the complete variable domain reads DVKVTQSSRYLVKRTGEKVFLECVQDMDHENMFWYRQDPGLGLRLIYFSYDVKMKEKGDIPEGYSVSREKKERFSLILESASTNQTSMYLCASSFPGSRQFFGPGTRLTVL.

The chain uses TRBV30 and TRBJ2-2, with D unclear. Trimming stripped 6 bases from V and 1 base from J, with 12 bases between. The CDR3 is 14 residues long. Germline CDR1 is GTSNPN and CDR2 is SVGIG (reference sequence). The CDR3 sequence is CACLTGENTGELFF. Here the CDR3 DNA reads TGTGCCTGCTTGACCGGCGAGAACACCGGGGAGCTGTTTTTT.

There are a few counts of this clonotype. The chain couples TRBV30 to TRBJ1-1; D call uncertain. Trimming cost V 0 bases and J 1 base, with 6 bases left between them. Germline-derived CDR1 and CDR2 are GTSNPN and SVGIG (reference sequence). This CDR3 is built from 13 residues. The CDR3 protein is CAWSVLPNTEAFF. DNA for the CDR3: TGTGCCTGGAGTGTGTTGCCGAACACTGAAGCTTTCTTT.

The rearrangement uses TRBV29-1 and TRBJ1-2; 8 bases are shared with TRBD1. This CDR3 contains 14 residues. After removal of 0 bases from V and 7 bases from J, the junction contained 7 bases not matched to a gene. The germline CDR1 and CDR2 sequences are SQVTM and ANQGSEA. The CDR3 DNA is TGCAGCGTTGAAGAGCCCGACAGGGGAGGTGGCTACACCTTC. It yields the protein CSVEEPDRGGGYTF.

The chain recombines TRBV5-1 with TRBJ2-7, with 12 bases matching TRBD1. CDR1 is SGHRS and CDR2 is YFSETQ in the germline V gene. The ends lost 3 bases at V and 3 bases at J; junction bases unmatched: 10. The CDR3 is 17 residues long. CDR3 residues: CASSWSWGQGALYEQYF. The CDR3 DNA sequence: TGCGCCAGCAGCTGGAGTTGGGGACAGGGGGCTCTCTACGAGCAGTACTTC.

This clonotype was recorded a few times. The rearrangement links TRBV7-2 to TRBJ2-1; maybe TRBD2 (6 bases). CDR1 SGHTA and CDR2 FQGNSA come from the germline V gene. CDR3 size: 19 residues. V was cut by 0 bases and J by 0 bases, with 18 bases left in between. The CDR3, as DNA: TGTGCCAGCAGCTTAGCGCTTAGCGGCCGAACGAGCTCCTACAATGAGCAGTTCTTC. This encodes CASSLALSGRTSSYNEQFF.

The chain has TRBV29-1 and TRBJ2-7; no clear D gene. Germline CDR1 SQVTM, CDR2 ANQGSEA. The ends were cut back, 5 bases at V and 7 bases at J, with 12 bases in the middle. The CDR3 length is 11 residues. CDR3 in amino acids: CSVRTGEEQYF. The CDR3 nucleotides are TGCAGCGTTCGGACGGGCGAAGAGCAGTACTTC.

CDR3 loop: CASSSPGSYGYTF. DNA for the CDR3: TGTGCCAGCAGTTCCCCGGGGTCTTATGGCTACACCTTC. The chain carries TRBV28 and TRBJ1-2; D remains ambiguous. Trimming took 4 bases from V and 5 from J, leaving 11 bases between them. Germline CDR1 MDHEN, CDR2 SYDVKM. CDR3 length: 13 amino acids.